The TCR beta chain under discussion was sequenced for a study of shared clonotypes between healthy human individuals. The length of the CDR3 is 13 residues. The V gene lost 4 bases and the J gene lost 5 bases, with 13 bases spanning the gap. Per germline, CDR1 SGHDT and CDR2 YYEEEE. The naive CD8 fraction comprised CD45RO-negative cells positively selected for CCR7 and excluded terminally differentiated effector memory CD45RA+ cells. All donors were healthy HIV-negative adults lacking recent acute infections or vaccinations. Concerning this clone: Its matching antigen is unknown.

Replicate PCRs for sorted subsets used about 200 ng DNA; this equaled tens of thousands of T cell genomes. Clones were sequenced by immunoSEQ multiplex PCR, and TCRdb holds only the in-frame ones, with some missing. This sample has 1.5 million to 2.5 million clones, with roughly 95% found just once. Study results and limitations: Naive subsets tended to show greater estimated richness than memory subsets.

The source of this sequence is a man aged 18-30 years in good health. The specimen was naive CD8+ T cells sorted from blood. The chain couples TRBV5-6 to TRBJ2-7, with D perhaps matching TRBD1 (7 bases). The CDR3 sequence: CASSHQGGDEQYF. In nucleotides, the CDR3 is TGTGCCAGCAGCCACCAGGGGGGCGACGAGCAGTACTTC.